This is a list of T cell receptor beta chains from one sample in a study of cytomegalovirus exposure and HLA in healthy donors. Only in-frame clones appear in the TCRdb table, and some are missing; sequencing was by immunoSEQ multiplex PCR. Of 130,000 or so clones in the sample, about 70% are singletons; the top ten hold approximately 7%. Sequenced material: PBMCs. These receptors were taken from a male donor in good health and CMV-seronegative. Each CDR3 is given with its conserved first and last residue. The D gene is left open where the match is weak. Some rows have no size entry. The others give once, few or many, or a class for an expanded clone.

-	few	TRBV29-1	TRBJ1-1	CSVVRGWDTEAFF	TGCAGCGTAGTCAGGGGTTGGGACACTGAAGCTTTCTTT
-	-	TRBV28	TRBJ1-5	CATSRGTVGSNQPQHF	TGTGCCACCAGTCGGGGGACCGTGGGTAGCAATCAGCCCCAGCATTTT
TRBD2	-	TRBV4-2	TRBJ2-1	CASSQDQAGPGTGGYNEQFF	TGTGCCAGCAGCCAAGATCAAGCGGGACCCGGTACGGGCGGATACAATGAGCAGTTCTTC
-	-	TRBV29-1	TRBJ2-7	CSVRDSAYEQYF	TGCAGCGTCCGGGACTCCGCGTACGAGCAGTACTTC
-	few	TRBV25-1	TRBJ2-2	CASSEWAITGELFF	TGTGCCAGCAGTGAATGGGCCATAACCGGGGAGCTGTTTTTT
-	-	TRBV2	TRBJ2-7	CASNQGGYEQYF	TGTGCCAGCAATCAGGGGGGCTACGAGCAGTACTTC
-	-	TRBV27	TRBJ2-7	CASSAAGLGQYF	TGTGCCAGCAGTGCCGCGGGTTTAGGGCAGTACTTC
-	-	TRBV4-2	TRBJ1-6	CASSQDSTGGSPLHF	TGTGCCAGCAGCCAGGACTCGACGGGAGGTTCACCCCTCCACTTT
TRBD1	-	TRBV13	TRBJ2-7	CASSLGQGAVEQYF	TGTGCCAGCAGCTTAGGGCAGGGGGCGGTCGAGCAGTACTTC
TRBD2	-	TRBV6-6	TRBJ2-5	CASSFGTRSETQYF	TGTGCCAGCAGTTTCGGGACTAGAAGTGAGACCCAGTACTTC
-	-	TRBV2	TRBJ2-3	CASSAHGEQNTQYF	TGTGCCAGCAGTGCACACGGGGAACAGAATACGCAGTATTTT
TRBD1	few	TRBV28	TRBJ1-5	CASRPTGVSNQPQHF	TGTGCCAGCAGACCGACAGGGGTCAGCAATCAGCCCCAGCATTTT
-	-	TRBV6-1	TRBJ2-1	CASRDSARLNEQFF	TGTGCCAGCAGGGACTCCGCTAGGTTGAATGAGCAGTTCTTC
-	-	TRBV5-4	TRBJ2-1	CASSLGDTYNEQFF	TGTGCCAGCAGCTTGGGGGACACTTACAATGAGCAGTTCTTC
TRBD1	-	TRBV28	TRBJ1-2	CASSLTNIVGGGGYTF	TGTGCCAGCAGTTTAACCAATATCGTAGGGGGCGGAGGCTACACCTTC
TRBD2	-	TRBV7-7	TRBJ2-5	CASSSTSGRAETQYF	TGTGCTAGCAGCTCCACTAGCGGGAGGGCGGAGACCCAGTACTTC
-	-	TRBV2	TRBJ1-5	CASSGGNQPQHF	TGTGCCAGCTCAGGGGGCAATCAGCCCCAGCATTTT
TRBD1	-	TRBV5-6	TRBJ2-5	CASSFVGQEQETQYF	TGTGCCAGCAGCTTTGTGGGACAGGAGCAAGAGACCCAGTACTTC
TRBD2	few	TRBV4-3	TRBJ2-2	CASSLFGGVAPTTGELFF	TGCGCCAGCAGCCTCTTTGGGGGGGTAGCACCAACCACCGGGGAGCTGTTTTTT
TRBD2	-	TRBV5-5	TRBJ2-7	CASSLAQLAGDEQYF	TGTGCCAGCAGCTTGGCCCAACTAGCGGGAGACGAGCAGTACTTC
TRBD1	once	TRBV9	TRBJ1-1	CASSVSISDRGDTEAFF	TGTGCCAGCAGCGTATCCATCTCTGACAGGGGAGACACTGAAGCTTTCTTT
-	-	TRBV18	TRBJ1-1	CASSLNRRENTEAFF	TGTGCCAGCTCACTTAACAGAAGAGAGAACACTGAAGCTTTCTTT
-	few	TRBV11-3	TRBJ2-2	CASARQEGGELFF	TGTGCCAGCGCACGCCAGGAGGGCGGGGAGCTGTTTTTT
TRBD2	-	TRBV9	TRBJ2-1	CASSVATGGGDEQFF	TGTGCCAGCAGCGTAGCTACCGGGGGAGGGGATGAGCAGTTCTTC